The sequence of this T cell receptor (beta chain) was determined in a study of blood T cells in healthy people across ages. A second 7 to 11 cycle PCR used barcoded and J-beta primers. A single record per CDR3 protein comes from TCRdb applying MiXCR to the 5' RACE reads. This table has 900,000 to 950,000 distinct CDR3 sequences, 25% to 30% appearing once. The CDR3 loop spans 14 amino acids. In germline, CDR1 is DFQATT, CDR2 SNEGSKA (reference sequence). Deletions cut 1 base from V and 1 base from J, with 10 bases between. This sample was shared with a second study, whose subject was T cells of mothers and their children. According to that study: Three healthy Caucasian mothers, along with their six children, served as the donors.

Sequencing input: blood. This chain joins TRBV20-1 and TRBJ1-1; no definite D call. This TCR derives from a woman aged 35 to 49 in good health. The CDR3 protein is CSARGRESNTEAFF. The CDR3 bases are TGCAGTGCTAGAGGGCGGGAGTCGAACACTGAAGCTTTCTTT.